Included here is one TCR beta chain sequence, with context. Assay: immunoSEQ multiplex PCR; the TCRdb copy retains only in-frame clones and omits some. This sample has around 89,000 clones, with approximately 91% found just once. This sample stems from a study of OX40 agonist ivuxolimab in advanced cancers. Study at large: Dose-escalation patients suffered from hepatocellular carcinoma, melanoma, renal cell or head and neck cancer.

The specimen was CD4+ or CD8+ T cells sorted from blood, collected in a trial of the OX40 agonist ivuxolimab. The source is an adult with an advanced solid tumor such as melanoma, head and neck, liver or kidney cancer.

CDR3 sequence: CAISDSTGGGLEKLFF. DNA of the CDR3: TGTGCCATCAGTGACTCTACCGGGGGGGGACTTGAAAAACTGTTTTTT. The chain couples TRBV10-3 to TRBJ1-4; perhaps TRBD1 as D (5 bases). V lost 3 bases and J 7 bases, leaving 18 bases between the germline ends. Germline lookup yields CDR1 ENHRY and CDR2 SYGVKD. The CDR3 covers 16 residues.